This T cell receptor (beta chain) was profiled in a study of blood T cell repertoires in COVID-19. This clone was seen only once. CDR1 is SQVTM, CDR2 ANQGSEA, per germline. The CDR3 covers 17 residues. Trimming removed 6 bases from V and 2 bases from J; junction bases left unmatched: 15. Data came from immunoSEQ multiplex PCR; TCRdb stores just in-frame clones and leaves some out. This sample yields some 47,000 clones, of which roughly 89% are seen a single time; 4.9% belongs to the top ten. The chain uses TRBV29-1 and TRBJ2-7; the match to TRBD2 covers 11 bases. Material for sequencing was peripheral blood. The clonotype comes from a man aged 60 to 69 with active COVID-19. CDR3 residues: CSVADLAGGPSTYEQYF. The CDR3 DNA follows: TGCAGCGTCGCCGATCTAGCGGGAGGTCCTTCGACCTACGAGCAGTACTTC.